The present T cell receptor (beta chain) was sequenced within a study of control samples from healthy donors and cancer patients. The repertoire was sequenced with immunoSEQ multiplex PCR; TCRdb's copy has only in-frame clones and lacks some. The profile shows 94,000 or so clones, about 81% of them singletons. The CDR3 consists of 13 residues. Trimming shortened V by 1 base and J by 4 bases, and 9 bases separated the two germline ends. Per germline, CDR1 SGHKS and CDR2 YYEKEE (reference sequence). This chain joins TRBV5-5 and TRBJ2-7, with D unclear. The source is a man between 65 and 79 years old with lung cancer. Sequencing was performed on PBMCs. Written as DNA, the CDR3 is TGTGCCAGCAGCTTGCTTGAATCTTACGAGCAGTACTTC. Residues: CASSLLESYEQYF.